This TCR beta chain derives from a study of T-cell memory formation after mild COVID-19 (dated by TCRdb to the early 2020s). Study-wide context: TCR sequence clusters from the two donors were largely donor specific. Two young, previously healthy adult volunteers made up the cohort, one male and one female. In a couple of donors, T-cell clones that expanded and contracted after mild COVID-19 were followed by sequencing TCRalpha and TCRbeta repertoires longitudinally.

From cysteine to phenylalanine, the CDR3 is 13 amino acids long. Only the CDR3 region is kept as DNA, spanning 39 bases read in frame from base 1. Per the germline V gene, SGHDN is the CDR1 and FVKESK is the CDR2. V was cut back by 0 bases and J by 7 bases, leaving a gap of 9 bases between them. What the research found in general, with its limitations: Only a couple of mild cases were covered in the study, and larger cohorts including severe cases with pre-infection samples were considered necessary. Whether the second-wave clones peaking on day 37 were SARS-CoV-2 specific was not confirmed. Contracting CD4+ clones turned up mainly in the CM and EM memory subsets, whereas EMRA was where CD8+ clones were enriched. Some responding clones were detected in pre-infection memory, which suggested that pre-existing cross-reactive memory T cells had joined the SARS-CoV-2 response. Balanced CD4/CD8 phenotypes were observed for clones contracting from day 15 to 85, whereas a bias towards CD4+ was observed for a second wave of clones expanding from day 15 to 37.

Worth noting for this clonotype: The antigen this receptor binds is unknown. No per-base quality is available; no much larger clone lies one base away.

PBMCs were isolated by Ficoll-Paque density gradient centrifugation. These reads were obtained on an Illumina NovaSeq 6000. cDNA libraries for TCRalpha and TCRbeta were prepared by 5'RACE using constant-segment primers, with sample barcodes and unique molecular identifiers added. Trizol reagent was used to extract RNA from every sample. Amplification of the libraries took two PCR steps, and the second step added a second sample barcode plus Illumina TruSeq adapters. Sequencing of libraries was performed on an Illumina NovaSeq with 2 x 150 bp paired-end reads. The original methods were these. Demultiplexing of reads and collapsing into UMI-guided consensus sequences were performed with migec v1.2.7. Using mixcr v2.1.11, UMI consensuses were aligned to TRA and TRB V and J templates and then assembled into clonotypes. Clonotypes were classified as expanded or contracted when called significant by both edgeR and NoisET, with noise models trained on biological replicates. For edgeR calls, the thresholds were a false discovery rate-adjusted p below 0.01 and a log2 fold-change of 1. As an exploratory analysis of dynamics, max-normalized trajectories of the 1000 most abundant clonotypes were examined with PCA combined with hierarchical clustering. The CD4 or CD8 phenotype of responding clones was assigned using the separately sequenced CD4+ and CD8+ repertoires. The public reads were quality trimmed at Q25 with fastp and then assembled into clones with MiXCR by TCRdb, keeping productive beta chains. Identical CDR3 protein sequences are pooled into one entry, listed with their most common genes and DNA. TCRdb's processing, not the authors', yielded these V and J calls. Recorded for this sample are 220,000 or so distinct CDR3 sequences; over 7.5% of them occurred a single time. 3.5% of the sample comes from the top ten.

This clonotype was sampled from a man between 18 and 29 years old who had mild COVID-19 (a few samples of this study predate the infection). The sample titles of this study are shuffled in the database, so cell type and time point are left out; the donor was told from shared clones. The sequencing input was PBMCs or a T cell subset sorted from them (not recorded which). The rearrangement joined TRBV14 to TRBJ2-5; matching of 6 bases hints at TRBD2 as the D gene. The CDR3 is CASSQEQEGTQYF. The DNA reads as follows: TGTGCCAGCAGCCAAGAACAGGAGGGGACCCAGTACTTC.